The sequence of this T cell receptor (beta chain) was determined in a study of T cells in Graves' hyperthyroidism and ophthalmopathy. Study observations and caveats: Prediction of ophthalmopathy progression came a median approximately 6 months pre-onset.

In the case of this clonotype: Antigen: not known. One end of the junction varies from germline; a read error may be responsible.

The CDR3 regions of TCR beta were amplified from RNA transcripts. The HTBI primer set served for first-round RT-PCR of the TCR CDR3. TCRdb fed the multiplex PCR reads into MiXCR, producing one record per CDR3 protein. This repertoire shows around 600,000 distinct CDR3 sequences, 11% to 15% found once; its top ten account for roughly 7%. CDR1 and CDR2 from the germline V gene are SSHAT and FNYEAQ (reference sequence). The CDR3 is made up of 13 amino acids. Active moderate-to-severe ophthalmopathy, Clinical Activity Score at least 3, NOSPECS at least 4, under 3 months' duration. It was around 10 ml of fresh peripheral blood that supplied the PBMCs.

The clonotype comes from a young woman with Graves' ophthalmopathy. The chain employs TRBV7-7 and TRBJ2-5; maybe TRBD1 (6 bases). The sequencing input was blood. The CDR3 sequence is CASSSGQQETQYF. Here the CDR3 DNA reads TGTGCTAGCAGCTCTGGACAGCAAGAGACCCAGTACTTC.